This T cell receptor beta chain originates from a study of response to subunit inactivated influenza vaccine. Study-level findings and limits: A suggestion made by the authors is that each seasonal influenza vaccination recruits few new T cells.

Germline V gene lookup returns CDR1 MDHEN and CDR2 SYDVKM. The V and J ends lost 4 bases and 2 bases respectively, with 7 bases between them. CDR3 length equals 13 residues. TCRdb reprocessed the RT-PCR reads with MiXCR, giving one entry per CDR3 protein. The sample holds over 450,000 distinct CDR3 sequences; 10% to 15% are singletons and the top ten take about an eighth. A word on this clonotype: The antigen remains unidentified.

This chain joins TRBV28 and TRBJ2-3; D is unresolved. The clonotype was recovered from a man between 50 and 59 years old who received an inactivated influenza vaccine. The source was PBMCs from blood, collected 35 to 45 days after vaccination. CDR3 nucleotides: TGTGCCAGCAGTTGGCAACACACAGATACGCAGTATTTT. Translation gives CASSWQHTDTQYF.